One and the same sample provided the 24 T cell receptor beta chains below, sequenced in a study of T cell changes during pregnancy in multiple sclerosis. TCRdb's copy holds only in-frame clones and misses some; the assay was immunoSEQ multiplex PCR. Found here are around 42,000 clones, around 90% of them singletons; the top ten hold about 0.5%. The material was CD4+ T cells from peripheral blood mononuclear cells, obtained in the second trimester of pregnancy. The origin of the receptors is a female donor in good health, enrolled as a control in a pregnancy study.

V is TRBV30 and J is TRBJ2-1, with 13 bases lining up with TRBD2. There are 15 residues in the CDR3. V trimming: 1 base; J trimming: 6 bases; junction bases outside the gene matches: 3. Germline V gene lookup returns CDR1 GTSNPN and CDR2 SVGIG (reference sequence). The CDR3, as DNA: TGTGCCTGGAGTGCCGGGACTAGCGGGATCAATGAGCAGTTCTTC. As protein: CAWSAGTSGINEQFF.

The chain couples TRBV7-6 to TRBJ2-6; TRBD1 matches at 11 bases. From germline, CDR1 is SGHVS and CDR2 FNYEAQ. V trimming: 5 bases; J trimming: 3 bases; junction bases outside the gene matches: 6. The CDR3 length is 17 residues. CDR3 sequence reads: CASSQRTGGGGANVLTF. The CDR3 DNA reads TGTGCCAGCAGCCAACGGACAGGGGGCGGTGGGGCCAACGTCCTGACTTTC.

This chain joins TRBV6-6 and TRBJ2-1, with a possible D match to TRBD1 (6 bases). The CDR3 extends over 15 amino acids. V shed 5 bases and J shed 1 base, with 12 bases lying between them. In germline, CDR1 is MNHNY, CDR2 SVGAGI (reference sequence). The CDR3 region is CASSDRGQSYNEQFF. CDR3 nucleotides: TGTGCCAGCAGTGACCGCGGACAGTCCTACAATGAGCAGTTCTTC.

The CDR3 sequence is CASHSAAKSGEKLFF. The CDR3 coding sequence is TGTGCCAGCCACTCGGCGGCAAAATCCGGTGAAAAACTGTTTTTT. This chain links TRBV2 with TRBJ1-4; D is uncertain. Germline CDR1 SNHLY, CDR2 FYNNEI. V gave up 8 bases and J gave up 7 bases, with 20 bases separating them. The CDR3 has 15 amino acids.

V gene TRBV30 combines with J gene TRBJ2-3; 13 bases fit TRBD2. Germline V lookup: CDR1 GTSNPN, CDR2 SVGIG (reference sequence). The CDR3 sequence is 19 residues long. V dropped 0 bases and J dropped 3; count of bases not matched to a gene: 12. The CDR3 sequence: CAWSVTRWTSGRRTDTQYF. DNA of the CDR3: TGTGCCTGGAGTGTCACCCGGTGGACTAGCGGGAGAAGGACAGATACGCAGTATTTT.

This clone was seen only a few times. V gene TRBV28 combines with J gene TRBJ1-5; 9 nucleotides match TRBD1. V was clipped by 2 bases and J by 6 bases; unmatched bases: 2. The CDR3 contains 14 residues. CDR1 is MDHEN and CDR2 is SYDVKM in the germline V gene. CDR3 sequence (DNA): TGTGCCAGCAGTTTAGGACAGGGGAGTCAGCCCCAGCATTTT. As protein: CASSLGQGSQPQHF.

The CDR3 DNA follows: TGTGCCAGTAGAGTAGGGGGCGGTATGGGTGAGCAGTTCTTC. Amino acids: CASRVGGGMGEQFF. The chain couples TRBV19 to TRBJ2-1; TRBD1 agrees at 7 bases. With 6 bases clipped from V and 9 bases from J, the junction kept 11 bases outside the gene matches. Germline loops: CDR1 LNHDA, CDR2 SQIVND (reference sequence). The CDR3 spans 14 residues.

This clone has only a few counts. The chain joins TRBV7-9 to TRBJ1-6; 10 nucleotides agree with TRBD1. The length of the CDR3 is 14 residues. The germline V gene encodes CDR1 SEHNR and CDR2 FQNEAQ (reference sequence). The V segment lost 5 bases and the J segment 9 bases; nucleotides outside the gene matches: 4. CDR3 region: CASSQDRGVSPLHF. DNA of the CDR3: TGTGCCAGCAGCCAGGACAGGGGGGTTTCACCCCTCCACTTT.

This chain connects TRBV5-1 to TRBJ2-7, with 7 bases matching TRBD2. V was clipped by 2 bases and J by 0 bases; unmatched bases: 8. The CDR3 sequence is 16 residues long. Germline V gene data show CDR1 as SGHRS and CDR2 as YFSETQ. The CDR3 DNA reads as TGCGCCAGCAGCTTATCAGCGGGGCCTCTCTCCTACGAGCAGTACTTC. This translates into CASSLSAGPLSYEQYF.

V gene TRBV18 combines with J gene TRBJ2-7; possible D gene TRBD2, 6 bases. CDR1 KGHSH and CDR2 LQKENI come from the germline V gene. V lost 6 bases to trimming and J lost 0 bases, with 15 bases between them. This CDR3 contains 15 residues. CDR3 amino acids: CASSVLGGSSYEQYF. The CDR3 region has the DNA TGTGCCAGCTCGGTTTTGGGGGGTAGCTCCTACGAGCAGTACTTC.

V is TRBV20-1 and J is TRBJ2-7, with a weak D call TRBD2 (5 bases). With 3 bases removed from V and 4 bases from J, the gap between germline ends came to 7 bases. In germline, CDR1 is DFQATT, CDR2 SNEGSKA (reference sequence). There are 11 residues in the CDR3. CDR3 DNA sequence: TGCAGTGCTAGGAGGGAGTACGAGCAGTACTTC. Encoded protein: CSARREYEQYF.

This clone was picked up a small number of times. CDR3 sequence reads: CASSLDLGGRFGETQYF. The CDR3 DNA is TGTGCCAGCAGCTTAGATCTGGGGGGGCGGTTCGGGGAGACCCAGTACTTC. V gene TRBV11-2 combines with J gene TRBJ2-5, with D perhaps TRBD2 (7 bases). Trimming stripped 0 bases from V and 5 bases from J, with 19 bases between. Germline CDR1 reads SGHAT; CDR2 reads FQNNGV. CDR3 length: 17 amino acids.

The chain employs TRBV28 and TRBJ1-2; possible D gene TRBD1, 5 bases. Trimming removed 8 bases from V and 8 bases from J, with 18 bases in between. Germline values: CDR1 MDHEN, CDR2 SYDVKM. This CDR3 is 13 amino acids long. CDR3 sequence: CASGRDGPMGYTF. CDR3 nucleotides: TGTGCCAGCGGGAGGGACGGTCCTATGGGCTACACCTTC.

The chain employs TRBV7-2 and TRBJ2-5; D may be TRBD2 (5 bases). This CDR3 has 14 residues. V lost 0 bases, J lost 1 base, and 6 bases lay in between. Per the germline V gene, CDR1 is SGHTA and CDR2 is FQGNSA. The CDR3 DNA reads TGTGCCAGCAGCTTAGCCGGACTCCAAGAGACCCAGTACTTC. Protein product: CASSLAGLQETQYF.

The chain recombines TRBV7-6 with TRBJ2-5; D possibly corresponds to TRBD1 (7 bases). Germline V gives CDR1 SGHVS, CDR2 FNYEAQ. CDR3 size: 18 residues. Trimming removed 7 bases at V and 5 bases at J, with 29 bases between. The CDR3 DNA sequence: TGTGCCAGCACAAGACTTAGGAGGGGACAGCGTTCCCGGGAGACCCAGTACTTC. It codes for CASTRLRRGQRSRETQYF.

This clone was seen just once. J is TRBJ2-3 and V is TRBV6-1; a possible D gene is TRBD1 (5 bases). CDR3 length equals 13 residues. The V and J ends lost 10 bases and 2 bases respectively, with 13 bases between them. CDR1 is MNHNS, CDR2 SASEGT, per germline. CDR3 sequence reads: CATARVATDTQYF. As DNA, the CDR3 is TGTGCCACCGCCAGGGTTGCCACAGATACGCAGTATTTT.

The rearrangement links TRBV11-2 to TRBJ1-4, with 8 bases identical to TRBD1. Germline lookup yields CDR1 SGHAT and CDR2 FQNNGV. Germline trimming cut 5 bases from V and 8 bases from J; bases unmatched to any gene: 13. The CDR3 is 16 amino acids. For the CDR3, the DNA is TGTGCCAGCAGCCCCGGCGTAGGACAGGGCGCAGAAAAACTGTTTTTT. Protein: CASSPGVGQGAEKLFF.

The CDR3 sequence: CASSTRLASSYNEQFF. The DNA for the CDR3 is TGTGCCAGCAGCACGCGACTAGCGTCCTCCTACAATGAGCAGTTCTTC. The chain employs TRBV9 and TRBJ2-1; 8 bases line up with TRBD2. V shed 4 bases and J 0 bases; nucleotides not matched to a gene: 6. Germline CDR1 SGDLS, CDR2 YYNGEE. The CDR3 runs 16 residues.

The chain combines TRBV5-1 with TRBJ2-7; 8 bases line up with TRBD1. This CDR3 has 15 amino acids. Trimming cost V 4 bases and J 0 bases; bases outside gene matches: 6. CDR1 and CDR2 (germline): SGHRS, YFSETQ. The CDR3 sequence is CASSPGQEGSYEQYF. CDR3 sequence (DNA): TGCGCCAGCAGCCCGGGACAGGAAGGCTCCTACGAGCAGTACTTC.

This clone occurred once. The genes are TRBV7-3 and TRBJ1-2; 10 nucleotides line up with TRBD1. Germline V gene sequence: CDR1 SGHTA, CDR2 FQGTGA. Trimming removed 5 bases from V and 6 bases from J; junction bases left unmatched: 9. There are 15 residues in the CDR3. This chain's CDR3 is CASSPGTGDYDGYTF. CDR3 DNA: TGTGCCAGCAGCCCAGGGACAGGGGACTATGATGGCTACACCTTC.

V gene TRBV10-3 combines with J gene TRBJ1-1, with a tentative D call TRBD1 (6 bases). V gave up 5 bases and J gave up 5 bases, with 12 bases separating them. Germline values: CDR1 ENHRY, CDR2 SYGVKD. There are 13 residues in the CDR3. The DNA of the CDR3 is TGTGCCATCAGTACTACAGGGCAGACTGAAGCTTTCTTT. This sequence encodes CAISTTGQTEAFF.

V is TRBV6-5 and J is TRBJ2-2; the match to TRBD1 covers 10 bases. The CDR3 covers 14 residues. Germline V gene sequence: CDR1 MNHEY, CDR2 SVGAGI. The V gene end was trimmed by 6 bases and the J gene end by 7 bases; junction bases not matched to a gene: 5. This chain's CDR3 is CASSRQGALGELFF. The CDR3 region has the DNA TGTGCCAGCAGCCGACAGGGGGCCCTCGGGGAGCTGTTTTTT.

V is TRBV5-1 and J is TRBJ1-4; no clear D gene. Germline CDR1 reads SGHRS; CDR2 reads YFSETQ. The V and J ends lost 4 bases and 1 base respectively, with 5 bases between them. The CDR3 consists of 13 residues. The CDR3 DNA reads TGCGCCAGCAGCATACAAACTAATGAAAAACTGTTTTTT. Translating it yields CASSIQTNEKLFF. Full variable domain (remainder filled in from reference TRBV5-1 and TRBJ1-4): KAGVTQTPRYLIKTRGQQVTLSCSPISGHRSVSWYQQTPGQGLQFLFEYFSETQRNKGNFPGRFSGRQFSNSRSEMNVSTLELGDSALYLCASSIQTNEKLFFGSGTQLSVL.

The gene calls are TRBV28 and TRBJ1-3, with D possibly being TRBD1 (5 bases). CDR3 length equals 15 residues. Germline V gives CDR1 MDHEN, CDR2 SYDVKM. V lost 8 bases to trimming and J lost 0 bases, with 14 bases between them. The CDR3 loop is CASGGTLGSGNTIYF. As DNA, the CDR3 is TGTGCCAGCGGCGGGACGTTGGGCTCTGGAAACACCATATATTTT.